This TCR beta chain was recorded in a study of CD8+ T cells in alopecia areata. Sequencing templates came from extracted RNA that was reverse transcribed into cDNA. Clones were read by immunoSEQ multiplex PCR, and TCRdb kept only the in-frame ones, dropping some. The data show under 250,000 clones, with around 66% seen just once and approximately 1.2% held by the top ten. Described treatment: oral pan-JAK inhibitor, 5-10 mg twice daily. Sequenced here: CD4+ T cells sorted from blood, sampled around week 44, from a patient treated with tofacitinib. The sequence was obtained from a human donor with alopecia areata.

The CDR3 DNA reads TGTGCCAGCACTGGGTACAGGGGGCGCTTCACTGAAGCTTTCTTT. Translating it yields CASTGYRGRFTEAFF. The chain has TRBV2 and TRBJ1-1, with 9 bases identical to TRBD1. The CDR3 covers 15 residues. The V gene end was trimmed by 7 bases and the J gene end by 4 bases; junction bases not matched to a gene: 10. The germline V gene has CDR1 SNHLY and CDR2 FYNNEI.